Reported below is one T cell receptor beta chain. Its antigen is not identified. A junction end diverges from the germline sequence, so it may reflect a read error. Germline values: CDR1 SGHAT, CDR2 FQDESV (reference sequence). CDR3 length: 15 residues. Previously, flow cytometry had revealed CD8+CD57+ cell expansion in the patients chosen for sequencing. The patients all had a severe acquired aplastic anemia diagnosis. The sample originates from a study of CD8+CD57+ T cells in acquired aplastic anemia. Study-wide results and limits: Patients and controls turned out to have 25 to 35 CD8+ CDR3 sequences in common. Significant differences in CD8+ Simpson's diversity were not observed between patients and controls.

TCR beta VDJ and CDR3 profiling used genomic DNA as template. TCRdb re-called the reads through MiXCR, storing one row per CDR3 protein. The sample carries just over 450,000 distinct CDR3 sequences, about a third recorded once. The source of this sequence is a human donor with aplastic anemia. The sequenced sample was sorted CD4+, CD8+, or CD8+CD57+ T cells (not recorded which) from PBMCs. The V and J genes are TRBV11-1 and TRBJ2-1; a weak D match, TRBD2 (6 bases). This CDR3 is CASTLGVTSLGEQFF. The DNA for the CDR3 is TGTGCCAGCACCTTAGGAGTGACTAGTCTAGGCGAGCAGTTCTTC.